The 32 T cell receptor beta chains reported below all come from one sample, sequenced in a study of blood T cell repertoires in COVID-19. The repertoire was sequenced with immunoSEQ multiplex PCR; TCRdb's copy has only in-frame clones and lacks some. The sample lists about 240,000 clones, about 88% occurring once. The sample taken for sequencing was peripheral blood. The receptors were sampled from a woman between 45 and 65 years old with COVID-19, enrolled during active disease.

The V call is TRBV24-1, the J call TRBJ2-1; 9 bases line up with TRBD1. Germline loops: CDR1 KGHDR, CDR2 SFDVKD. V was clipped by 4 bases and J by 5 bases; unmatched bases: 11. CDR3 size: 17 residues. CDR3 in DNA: TGTGCCACCAGTGACTCCTACCCGGGACAGGGTCACAATGAGCAGTTCTTC. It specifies CATSDSYPGQGHNEQFF.

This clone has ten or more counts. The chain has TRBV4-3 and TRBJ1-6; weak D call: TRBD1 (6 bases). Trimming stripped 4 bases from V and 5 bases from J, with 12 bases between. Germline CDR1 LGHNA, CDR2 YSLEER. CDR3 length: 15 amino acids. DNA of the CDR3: TGCGCCAGCAGCCCATCCGGGACACATAATTCACCCCTCCACTTT. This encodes CASSPSGTHNSPLHF.

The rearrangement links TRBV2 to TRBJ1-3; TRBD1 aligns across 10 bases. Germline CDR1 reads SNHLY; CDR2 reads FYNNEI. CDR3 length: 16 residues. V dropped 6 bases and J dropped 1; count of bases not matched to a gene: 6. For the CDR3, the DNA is TGTGCCAGCAGACCAGGACAGGGGGATTCTGGAAACACCATATATTTT. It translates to CASRPGQGDSGNTIYF.

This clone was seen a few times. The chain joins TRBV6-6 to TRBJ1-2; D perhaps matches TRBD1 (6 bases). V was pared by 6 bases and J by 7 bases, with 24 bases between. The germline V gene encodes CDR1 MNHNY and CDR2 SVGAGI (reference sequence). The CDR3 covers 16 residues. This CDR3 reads CASSSLSGTQGRGYTF. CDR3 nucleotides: TGTGCCAGCAGCTCCCTTTCCGGGACCCAGGGGCGTGGCTACACCTTC.

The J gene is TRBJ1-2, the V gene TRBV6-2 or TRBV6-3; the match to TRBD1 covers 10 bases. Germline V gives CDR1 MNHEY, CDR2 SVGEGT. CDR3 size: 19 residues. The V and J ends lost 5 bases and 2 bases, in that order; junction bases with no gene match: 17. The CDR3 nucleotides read TGTGCCAGCAGTCAAAAACCCCCGACAGGGGGCCGACCGAACTATGGCTACACCTTC. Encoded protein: CASSQKPPTGGRPNYGYTF.

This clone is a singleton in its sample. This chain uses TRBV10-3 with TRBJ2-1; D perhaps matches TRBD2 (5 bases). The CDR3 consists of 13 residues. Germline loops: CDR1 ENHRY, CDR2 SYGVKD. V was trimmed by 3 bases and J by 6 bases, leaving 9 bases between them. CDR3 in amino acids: CAISESRGNEQFF. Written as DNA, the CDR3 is TGTGCCATCAGTGAAAGTCGGGGCAATGAGCAGTTCTTC.

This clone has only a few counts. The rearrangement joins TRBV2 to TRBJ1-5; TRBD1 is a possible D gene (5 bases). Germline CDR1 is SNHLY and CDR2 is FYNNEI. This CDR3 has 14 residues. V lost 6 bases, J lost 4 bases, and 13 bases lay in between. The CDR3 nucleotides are TGTGCCAGCAGGATCACAGGTCCGAATCAGCCCCAGCATTTT. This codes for CASRITGPNQPQHF.

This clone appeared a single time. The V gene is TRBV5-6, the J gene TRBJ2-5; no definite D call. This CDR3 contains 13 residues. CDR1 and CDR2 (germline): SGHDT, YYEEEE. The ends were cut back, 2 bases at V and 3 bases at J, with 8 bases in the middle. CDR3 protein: CASSFVSEETQYF. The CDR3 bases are TGTGCCAGCAGCTTCGTCAGTGAAGAGACCCAGTACTTC.

The CDR3 spells CASSATPKTNYGYTF. The DNA for the CDR3 is TGTGCCAGTAGTGCCACACCGAAGACTAACTATGGCTACACCTTC. The V gene is TRBV19, the J gene TRBJ1-2; D is ambiguous. Germline assignment: CDR1 LNHDA and CDR2 SQIVND (reference sequence). Between the trimmed V and J ends, which lost 5 bases and 0 bases, there was a span of 13 bases. CDR3 length: 15 residues.

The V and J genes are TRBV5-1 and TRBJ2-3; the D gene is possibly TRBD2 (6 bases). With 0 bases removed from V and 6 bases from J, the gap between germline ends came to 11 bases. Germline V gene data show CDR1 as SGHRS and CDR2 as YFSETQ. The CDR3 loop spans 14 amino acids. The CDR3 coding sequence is TGCGCCAGCAGCTTGGCACTAGCAGGGGATACGCAGTATTTT. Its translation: CASSLALAGDTQYF.

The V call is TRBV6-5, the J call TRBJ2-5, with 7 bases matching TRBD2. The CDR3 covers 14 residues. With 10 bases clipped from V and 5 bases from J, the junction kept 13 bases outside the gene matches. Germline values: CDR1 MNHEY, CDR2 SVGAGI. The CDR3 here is CANQGGAPGETQYF. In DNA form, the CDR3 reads TGTGCCAATCAGGGAGGGGCCCCGGGGGAGACCCAGTACTTC.

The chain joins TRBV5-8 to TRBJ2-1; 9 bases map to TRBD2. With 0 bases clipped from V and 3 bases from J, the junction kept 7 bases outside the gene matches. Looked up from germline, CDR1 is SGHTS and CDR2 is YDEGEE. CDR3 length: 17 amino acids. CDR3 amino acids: CASSLDRAGGLYNEQFF. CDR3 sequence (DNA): TGTGCCAGCAGCTTGGACCGAGCGGGGGGTCTCTACAATGAGCAGTTCTTC.

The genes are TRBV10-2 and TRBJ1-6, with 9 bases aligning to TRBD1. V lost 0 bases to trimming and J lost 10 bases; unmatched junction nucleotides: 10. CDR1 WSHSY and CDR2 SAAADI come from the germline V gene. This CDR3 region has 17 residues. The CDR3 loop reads CASSESRPGTGPSPLHF. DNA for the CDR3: TGCGCCAGCAGTGAGTCGAGACCCGGGACAGGGCCCTCACCCCTCCACTTT.

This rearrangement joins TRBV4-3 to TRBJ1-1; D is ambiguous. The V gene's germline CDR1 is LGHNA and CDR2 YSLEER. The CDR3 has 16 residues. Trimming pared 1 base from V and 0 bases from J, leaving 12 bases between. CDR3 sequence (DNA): TGCGCCAGCAGCCAAGGCGCGGGAATCATGAACACTGAAGCTTTCTTT. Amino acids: CASSQGAGIMNTEAFF.

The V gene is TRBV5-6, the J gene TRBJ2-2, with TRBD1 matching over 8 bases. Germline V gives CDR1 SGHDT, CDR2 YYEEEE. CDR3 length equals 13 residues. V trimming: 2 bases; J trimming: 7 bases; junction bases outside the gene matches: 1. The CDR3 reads CASSFGQGGELFF. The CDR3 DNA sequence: TGTGCCAGCAGCTTTGGACAGGGCGGGGAGCTGTTTTTT.

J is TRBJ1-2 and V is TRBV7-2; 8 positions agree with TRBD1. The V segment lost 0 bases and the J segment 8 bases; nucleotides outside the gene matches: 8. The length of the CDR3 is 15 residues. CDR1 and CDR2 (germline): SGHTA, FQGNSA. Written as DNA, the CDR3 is TGTGCCAGCAGCTTAGCGCCGGGACAGGCTTACGGCTACACCTTC. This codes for CASSLAPGQAYGYTF.

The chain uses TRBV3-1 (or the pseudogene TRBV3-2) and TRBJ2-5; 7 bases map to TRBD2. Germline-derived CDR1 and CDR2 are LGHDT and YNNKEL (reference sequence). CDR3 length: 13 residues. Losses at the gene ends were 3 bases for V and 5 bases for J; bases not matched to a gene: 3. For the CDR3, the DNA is TGTGCCAGCAGCCAGTGGGGGGGGGAGACCCAGTACTTC. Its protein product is CASSQWGGETQYF.

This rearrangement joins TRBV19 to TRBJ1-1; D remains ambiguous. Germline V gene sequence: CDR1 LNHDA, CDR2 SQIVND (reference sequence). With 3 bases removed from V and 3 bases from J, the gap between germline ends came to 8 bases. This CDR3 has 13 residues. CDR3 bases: TGTGCCAGTAGTATCAACAGATACACTGAAGCTTTCTTT. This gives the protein CASSINRYTEAFF.

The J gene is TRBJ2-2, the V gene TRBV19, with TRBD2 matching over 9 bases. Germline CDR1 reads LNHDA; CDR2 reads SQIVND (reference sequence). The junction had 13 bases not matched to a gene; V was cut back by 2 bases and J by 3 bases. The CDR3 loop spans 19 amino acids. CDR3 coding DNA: TGTGCCAGTAGTATAACCCAGCGGGGGGCGCAAAGATACACCGGGGAGCTGTTTTTT. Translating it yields CASSITQRGAQRYTGELFF. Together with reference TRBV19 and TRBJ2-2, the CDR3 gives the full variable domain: DGGITQSPKYLFRKEGQNVTLSCEQNLNHDAMYWYRQDPGQGLRLIYYSQIVNDFQKGDIAEGYSVSREKKESFPLTVTSAQKNPTAFYLCASSITQRGAQRYTGELFFGEGSRLTVL.

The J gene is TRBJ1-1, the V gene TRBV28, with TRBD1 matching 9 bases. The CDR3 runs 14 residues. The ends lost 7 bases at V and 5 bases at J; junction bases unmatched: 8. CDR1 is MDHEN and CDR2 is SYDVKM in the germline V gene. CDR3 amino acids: CASKTGGVRTEAFF. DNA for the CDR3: TGTGCCAGCAAAACAGGGGGCGTTCGGACTGAAGCTTTCTTT. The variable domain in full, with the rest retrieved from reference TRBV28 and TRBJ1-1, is DVKVTQSSRYLVKRTGEKVFLECVQDMDHENMFWYRQDPGLGLRLIYFSYDVKMKEKGDIPEGYSVSREKKERFSLILESASTNQTSMYLCASKTGGVRTEAFFGQGTRLTVV.

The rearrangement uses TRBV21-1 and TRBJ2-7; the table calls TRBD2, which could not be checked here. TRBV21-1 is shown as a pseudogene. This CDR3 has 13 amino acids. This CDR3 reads CASSKGGGYEQYV. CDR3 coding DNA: TGTGCCAGCAGCAAAGGGGGGGGATACGAGCAGTACGTC.

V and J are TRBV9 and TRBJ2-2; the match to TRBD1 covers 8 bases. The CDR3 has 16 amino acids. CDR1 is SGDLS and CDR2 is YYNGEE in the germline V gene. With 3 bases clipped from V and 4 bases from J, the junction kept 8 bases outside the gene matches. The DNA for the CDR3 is TGTGCCAGCAGCGCTAATCAGGGGGCGCGCACCGGGGAGCTGTTTTTT. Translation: CASSANQGARTGELFF.

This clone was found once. The CDR3 region is CASLGITGVYNSPLHF. The CDR3 DNA is TGTGCCAGTCTCGGGATCACTGGGGTGTATAATTCACCCCTCCACTTT. The V and J genes are TRBV19 and TRBJ1-6; D uncertain. The germline V gene has CDR1 LNHDA and CDR2 SQIVND (reference sequence). The CDR3 length is 16 residues. The V gene lost 8 bases and the J gene lost 4 bases, with 18 bases spanning the gap.

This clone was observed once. The CDR3 DNA is TGTGCCAGCAGCCCCCAGGTTTTAAATGGCTACACCTTC. Its protein product is CASSPQVLNGYTF. The rearrangement joins TRBV9 to TRBJ1-2; D ambiguous. Germline assignment: CDR1 SGDLS and CDR2 YYNGEE. The CDR3 has 13 residues. V was pared by 4 bases and J by 6 bases, with 13 bases between.

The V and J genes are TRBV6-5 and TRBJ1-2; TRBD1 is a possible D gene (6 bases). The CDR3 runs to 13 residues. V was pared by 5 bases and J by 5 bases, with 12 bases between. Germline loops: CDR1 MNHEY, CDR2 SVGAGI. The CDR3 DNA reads TGTGCCAGCAGTAGCCGCCAGGGGTATGGCTACACCTTC. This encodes CASSSRQGYGYTF.

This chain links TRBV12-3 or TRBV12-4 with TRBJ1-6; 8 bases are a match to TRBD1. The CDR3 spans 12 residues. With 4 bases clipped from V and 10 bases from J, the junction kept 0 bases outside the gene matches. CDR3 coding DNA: TGTGCCAGCAGTTACAGGGGGTCACCCCTCCACTTT. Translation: CASSYRGSPLHF.

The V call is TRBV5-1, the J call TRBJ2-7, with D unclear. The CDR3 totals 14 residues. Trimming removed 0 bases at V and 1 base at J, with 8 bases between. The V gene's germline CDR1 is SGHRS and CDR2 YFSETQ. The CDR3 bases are TGCGCCAGCAGCTTGGTCAGGAATTCCTACGAGCAGTACTTC. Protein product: CASSLVRNSYEQYF.

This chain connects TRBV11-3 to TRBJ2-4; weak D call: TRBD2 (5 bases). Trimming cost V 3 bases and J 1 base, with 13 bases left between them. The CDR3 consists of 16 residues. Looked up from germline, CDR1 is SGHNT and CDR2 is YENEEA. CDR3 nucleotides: TGTGCCAGCAGCTTGGACTCAGGCCGGGCCAAAAACATTCAGTACTTC. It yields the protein CASSLDSGRAKNIQYF.

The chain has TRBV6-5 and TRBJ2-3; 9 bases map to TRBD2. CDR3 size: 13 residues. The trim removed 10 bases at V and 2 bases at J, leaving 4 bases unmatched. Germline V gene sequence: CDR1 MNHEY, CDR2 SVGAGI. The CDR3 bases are TGTGCCACCAGACTAGCGGCCACAGATACGCAGTATTTT. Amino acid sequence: CATRLAATDTQYF.

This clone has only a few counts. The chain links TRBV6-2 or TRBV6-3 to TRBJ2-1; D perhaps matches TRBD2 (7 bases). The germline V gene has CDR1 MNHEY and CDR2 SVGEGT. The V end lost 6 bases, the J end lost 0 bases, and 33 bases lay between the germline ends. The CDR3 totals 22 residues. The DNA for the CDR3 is TGTGCCAGCAGCCCCAGGGGCACCGGGTGGAGGGGGGGACGTAGCTCCTACAATGAGCAGTTCTTC. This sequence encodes CASSPRGTGWRGGRSSYNEQFF.

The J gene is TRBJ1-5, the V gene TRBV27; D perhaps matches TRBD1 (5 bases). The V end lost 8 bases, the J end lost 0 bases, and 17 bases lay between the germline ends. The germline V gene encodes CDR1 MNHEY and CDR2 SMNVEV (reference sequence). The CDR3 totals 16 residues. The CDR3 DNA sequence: TGTGCCAGCGGGGACTCGGGATATGGTAGCAATCAGCCCCAGCATTTT. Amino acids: CASGDSGYGSNQPQHF.

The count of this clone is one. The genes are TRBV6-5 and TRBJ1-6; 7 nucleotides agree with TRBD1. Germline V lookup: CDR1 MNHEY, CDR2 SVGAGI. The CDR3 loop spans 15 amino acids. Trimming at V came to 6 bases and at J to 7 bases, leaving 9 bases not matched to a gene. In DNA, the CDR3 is TGTGCCAGCAGAGGACAGGAGTCAAGAAATTCACCCCTCCACTTT. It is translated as CASRGQESRNSPLHF.